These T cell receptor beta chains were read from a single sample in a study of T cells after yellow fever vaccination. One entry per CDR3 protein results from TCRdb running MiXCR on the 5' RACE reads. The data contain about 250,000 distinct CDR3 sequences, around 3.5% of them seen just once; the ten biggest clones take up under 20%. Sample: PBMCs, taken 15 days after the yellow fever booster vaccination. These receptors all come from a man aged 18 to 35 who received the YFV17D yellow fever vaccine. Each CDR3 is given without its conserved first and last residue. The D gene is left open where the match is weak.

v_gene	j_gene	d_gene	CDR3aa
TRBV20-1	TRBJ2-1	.	SARGIAGSDEQF
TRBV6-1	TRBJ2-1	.	ASRPGSGVSYNEQF
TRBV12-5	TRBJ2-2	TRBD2	ASGLLAGNRAGELF
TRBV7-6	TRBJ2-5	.	ASSLGPEQETQY
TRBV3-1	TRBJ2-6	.	ASSAQGSGANVLT
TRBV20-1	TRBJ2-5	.	SAKPRTSVQETQY
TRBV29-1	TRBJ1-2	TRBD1	SVQQGFLDGYT
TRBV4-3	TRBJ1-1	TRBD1	ASSQGGPGQGTQKAF
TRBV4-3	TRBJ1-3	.	ASSHLDGYSGNTIY
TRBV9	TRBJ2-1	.	ASSTLANEQF
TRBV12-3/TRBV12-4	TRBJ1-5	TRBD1	ASSSGTGRVSNQPQH
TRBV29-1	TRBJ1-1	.	SGQKNTEAF
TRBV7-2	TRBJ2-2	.	ASSLEFGYYRAGELF
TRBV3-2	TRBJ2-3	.	ASSQDRTGTGPLDTQY
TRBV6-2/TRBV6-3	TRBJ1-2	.	ASSQRGESNYGYT
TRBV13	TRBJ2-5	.	ASSLWGPSQTQY
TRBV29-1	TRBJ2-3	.	SVEGSSDTQY
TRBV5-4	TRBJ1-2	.	ASSPGTPSNYGYT
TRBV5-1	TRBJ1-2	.	ASSLEGKVGYT
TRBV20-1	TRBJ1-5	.	SAPKGQVNQPQH
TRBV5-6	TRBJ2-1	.	ASSGTGTPYNEQF
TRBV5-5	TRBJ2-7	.	ASSAPEGHEQY
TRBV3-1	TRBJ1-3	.	ASSQDWDPGNTIY
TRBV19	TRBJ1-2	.	ASSTTGFGAYGYT
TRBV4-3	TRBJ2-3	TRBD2	ASTRVAGVRDTQY
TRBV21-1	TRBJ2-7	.	ASSKAAGGLEQY
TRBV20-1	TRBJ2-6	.	SASMGLQSGANVLT
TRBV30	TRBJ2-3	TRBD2	AWRVGGGTDTQY
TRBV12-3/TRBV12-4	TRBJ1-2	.	ASSPGQPPREHT
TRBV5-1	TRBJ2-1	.	ASSLETEYNEQF
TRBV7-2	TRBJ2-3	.	ASKAGPDTQY